This entry lists 25 T cell receptor beta chains sequenced from one sample in a study of liver allograft versus peripheral blood T cells. Study information: Recipients' peripheral blood T cell receptor repertoires were compared with those in transplanted livers.

TCRdb processed the reads anew with MiXCR; each CDR3 protein has one entry. The data show about 6,000 distinct CDR3 sequences, with roughly a sixth seen just once and approximately 49% held by the top ten. These receptors originate from a human patient who had a liver transplant. The graft donor may have given rise to some T cells.

In its sample, this clonotype is medium-sized (0.01 to 0.1%). The chain joins TRBV19 to TRBJ2-1; no definite D call. The CDR3 extends over 15 amino acids. Germline loops: CDR1 LNHDA, CDR2 SQIVND (reference sequence). V was pared by 6 bases and J by 0 bases, with 12 bases between. CDR3 coding DNA: TGTGCCAGTAGATCCAGCTCGAGCTCCTACAATGAGCAGTTCTTC. Translating gives CASRSSSSSYNEQFF.

Note on this clonotype: A read error may be the cause here, since a much bigger clone is one base away. The chain is built from TRBV6-5 and TRBJ1-5, with a possible D match to TRBD1 (5 bases). CDR3 length: 13 amino acids. The germline V gene has CDR1 MNHEY and CDR2 SVGAGI. CDR3 in amino acids: CVSRPGTNQPQHF. The DNA of the CDR3 is TGTGTCAGCAGGCCCGGGACCAATCAGCCCCAGCATTTT.

This clonotype was found many times. The chain combines TRBV19 with TRBJ1-5, with a weak D call TRBD1 (6 bases). The V and J ends lost 2 bases and 4 bases respectively, with 15 bases between them. Germline V lookup: CDR1 LNHDA, CDR2 SQIVND (reference sequence). This CDR3 is 16 amino acids long. The CDR3 protein is CASSIKWPGANQPQHF. Here the CDR3 DNA reads TGTGCCAGTAGTATAAAGTGGCCAGGGGCTAATCAGCCCCAGCATTTT. Using reference TRBV19 and TRBJ1-5 for the parts outside the CDR3, the full variable domain is DGGITQSPKYLFRKEGQNVTLSCEQNLNHDAMYWYRQDPGQGLRLIYYSQIVNDFQKGDIAEGYSVSREKKESFPLTVTSAQKNPTAFYLCASSIKWPGANQPQHFGDGTRLSIL.

This sequence joins TRBV12-3 or TRBV12-4 and TRBJ1-4; 8 positions match TRBD1. The V and J ends lost 5 bases and 7 bases, in that order; junction bases with no gene match: 12. This CDR3 comprises 16 residues. The CDR3 reads CASSDGTGLGVEKLFF. CDR3 nucleotides: TGTGCCAGCAGTGACGGGACAGGTCTCGGGGTTGAAAAACTGTTTTTT.

This clonotype has ten or more counts. The chain couples TRBV28 to TRBJ1-5; D remains ambiguous. CDR1 is MDHEN, CDR2 SYDVKM, per germline. The CDR3 spans 16 residues. Trimming removed 7 bases at V and 3 bases at J, with 19 bases between. The CDR3 DNA follows: TGTGCCAGCACCGAGTCGTTGGCGTTTGACAATCAGCCCCAGCATTTT. It encodes CASTESLAFDNQPQHF. The full variable domain, its missing parts supplied by reference TRBV28 and TRBJ1-5, is DVKVTQSSRYLVKRTGEKVFLECVQDMDHENMFWYRQDPGLGLRLIYFSYDVKMKEKGDIPEGYSVSREKKERFSLILESASTNQTSMYLCASTESLAFDNQPQHFGDGTRLSIL.

This clonotype was observed many times. The CDR3 reads CASSLDGLNYGYTF. In nucleotides, the CDR3 is TGTGCCAGCAGCTTGGACGGACTTAACTATGGCTACACCTTC. The chain has TRBV7-9 and TRBJ1-2, with unresolved D. Deletions cut 3 bases from V and 1 base from J, with 9 bases between. Germline CDR1 SEHNR, CDR2 FQNEAQ (reference sequence). CDR3 length: 14 residues.

A word on this clonotype: With a much larger clone just one base away, this may be a read error. The J gene is TRBJ2-7, the V gene TRBV6-5; D is undetermined. CDR3 size: 14 residues. Germline V gives CDR1 MNHEY, CDR2 SVGAGI. The CDR3: CASSPGSRSYERYF. In DNA, the CDR3 is TGTGCCAGCAGCCCGGGTTCAAGGTCCTACGAGCGGTACTTC.

This clonotype was seen ten or more times. The rearrangement links TRBV19 to TRBJ1-1, with 7 nucleotides matching TRBD1. CDR1 LNHDA and CDR2 SQIVND come from the germline V gene (reference sequence). This CDR3 region has 14 residues. Germline trimming cut 5 bases from V and 11 bases from J; bases unmatched to any gene: 14. DNA for the CDR3: TGTGCCAGTAGTGCGGACAGGCGAGAATGGGGGGCTTTCTTT. This encodes CASSADRREWGAFF.

This clonotype appeared a few times. V is TRBV28 and J is TRBJ2-7; tentative D call: TRBD1 (6 bases). Deletions cut 5 bases from V and 3 bases from J, with 14 bases between. Germline loops: CDR1 MDHEN, CDR2 SYDVKM. The CDR3 runs to 14 residues. CDR3 sequence reads: CASSPPVGGYEQYF. The CDR3 region has the DNA TGTGCCAGCAGTCCCCCGGTAGGGGGCTACGAGCAGTACTTC.

The genes are TRBV7-3 and TRBJ2-5, with a weak D call TRBD1 (6 bases). The V and J ends lost 5 bases and 5 bases respectively, with 12 bases between them. The CDR3 covers 13 residues. The germline V gene encodes CDR1 SGHTA and CDR2 FQGTGA. Here the CDR3 DNA reads TGTGCCAGCAGCCCAGGGGCCCAGGAGACCCAGTACTTC. It yields the protein CASSPGAQETQYF.

This clonotype rates as large. The chain recombines TRBV29-1 with TRBJ2-5; a weak D match, TRBD1 (6 bases). The CDR3 length is 13 residues. Germline CDR1 reads SQVTM; CDR2 reads ANQGSEA. The V gene lost 6 bases and the J gene lost 6 bases, with 17 bases spanning the gap. The CDR3, as DNA: TGCAGCGTCGAGGGGGAAGGTTGGCAGACCCAGTACTTC. It is translated as CSVEGEGWQTQYF. The full variable domain, with the rest looked up from reference TRBV29-1 and TRBJ2-5, is SAVISQKPSRDICQRGTSLTIQCQVDSQVTMMFWYRQQPGQSLTLIATANQGSEATYESGFVIDKFPISRPNLTFSTLTVSNMSPEDSSIYLCSVEGEGWQTQYFGPGTRLLVL.

This clonotype was seen many times. The genes are TRBV15 and TRBJ2-7; a possible D gene is TRBD1 (6 bases). Germline lookup yields CDR1 LNHNV and CDR2 YYDKDF (reference sequence). V was trimmed by 3 bases and J by 1 base, leaving 13 bases between them. The CDR3 extends over 15 amino acids. The chain's CDR3 is CATSRTLQGSYEQYF. CDR3 coding DNA: TGTGCCACCAGCAGGACCCTACAGGGATCCTACGAGCAGTACTTC.

By its share, this clonotype is medium-sized. The gene calls are TRBV5-4 and TRBJ2-1; 9 bases agree with TRBD2. The length of the CDR3 is 15 residues. Per germline, CDR1 SGHNT and CDR2 YYREEE (reference sequence). J gave up 3 bases and V 3 bases, and 4 bases lay outside the gene matches. The CDR3 spells CASSSSSGDYNEQFF. CDR3 nucleotide sequence: TGTGCCAGCAGCTCTTCTAGCGGGGACTACAATGAGCAGTTCTTC.

Worth noting for this clonotype: A read error may be the cause here, since a much bigger clone is one base away. The rearrangement uses TRBV24-1 and TRBJ2-1; tentative D call: TRBD2 (5 bases). The V end lost 6 bases, the J end lost 5 bases, and 13 bases lay between the germline ends. Germline values: CDR1 KGHDR, CDR2 SFDVKD. The CDR3 is 14 residues long. For the CDR3, the DNA is TGTGCCACCAGTCCCAGGAGGCTCCACAATGAGCAGTTCTTC. This gives the protein CATSPRRLHNEQFF.

By its share, this clonotype is medium-sized (0.01 to 0.1%). The chain joins TRBV15 to TRBJ2-3; D might be TRBD2 (5 bases). Trimming shortened V by 0 bases and J by 1 base, and 5 bases separated the two germline ends. The CDR3 runs 14 residues. Germline V gene sequence: CDR1 LNHNV, CDR2 YYDKDF (reference sequence). The CDR3 DNA is TGTGCCACCAGCAGAGACGGGGGCACAGATACGCAGTATTTT. It yields the protein CATSRDGGTDTQYF.

Worth noting for this clonotype: A much larger clonotype is one base distant, so this may be a read error. V is TRBV6-5 and J is TRBJ1-2, with 8 bases identical to TRBD1. This CDR3 is built from 15 residues. Per the germline V gene, CDR1 is MNHEY and CDR2 is SVGAGI. The CDR3 DNA follows: TGTGTCAGCAGTGATGATCCGACAGGGGCGAATGGCTACACCTTC. As protein: CVSSDDPTGANGYTF.

A few counts support this clonotype. The chain combines TRBV12-3 or TRBV12-4 with TRBJ1-1; a possible D gene is TRBD1 (5 bases). Trimming removed 6 bases from V and 4 bases from J, with 15 bases in between. CDR3 length equals 14 residues. The DNA of the CDR3 is TGTGCCAGCAGCATACGCGGGGGTTCCACTGAAGCTTTCTTT. Its translation: CASSIRGGSTEAFF.

This clonotype is judged medium-sized. The chain combines TRBV27 with TRBJ2-1, with TRBD2 matching over 9 bases. Per the germline V gene, CDR1 is MNHEY and CDR2 is SMNVEV (reference sequence). V shed 4 bases, J shed 7 bases, and the junction held 5 bases outside the gene matches. This CDR3 region has 14 residues. CDR3 in DNA: TGTGCCAGCAGTTGGGCTAGCGGGATAAATGAGCAGTTCTTC. It translates to CASSWASGINEQFF.

This sequence joins TRBV6-6 and TRBJ2-7; maybe TRBD1 (6 bases). Germline V CDR1 and CDR2: MNHNY, SVGAGI (reference sequence). This CDR3 region has 15 residues. Between the trimmed V and J ends, which lost 4 bases and 3 bases, there was a span of 16 bases. The CDR3 DNA sequence: TGTGCCAGCAGTTCACGGGATCAGGGGAACTACGAGCAGTACTTC. Protein: CASSSRDQGNYEQYF.

This clonotype is medium-sized. J is TRBJ2-3 and V is TRBV6-1; weak D call: TRBD2 (6 bases). Germline-derived CDR1 and CDR2 are MNHNS and SASEGT. Trimming cost V 2 bases and J 1 base, with 10 bases left between them. CDR3 length equals 15 residues. The CDR3 region is CASSEWREGTDTQYF. The CDR3 DNA follows: TGTGCCAGCAGTGAATGGAGGGAGGGCACAGATACGCAGTATTTT.

This clonotype is judged medium-sized. The chain joins TRBV15 to TRBJ2-7; D not resolved. Deletions cut 1 base from V and 11 bases from J, with 18 bases between. The CDR3 loop spans 14 amino acids. CDR1 is LNHNV, CDR2 YYDKDF, per germline (reference sequence). The CDR3 region has the DNA TGTGCCACCAGCAGAGGATCTGACCTCCCAAGGAAGTACTTC. Translating gives CATSRGSDLPRKYF.

There are many counts of this clonotype. The V call is TRBV24-1, the J call TRBJ2-7; D remains ambiguous. V was trimmed by 6 bases and J by 3 bases, leaving 8 bases between them. This CDR3 spans 12 amino acids. The germline V gene encodes CDR1 KGHDR and CDR2 SFDVKD. CDR3 nucleotide sequence: TGTGCCACCAGTTTCGTCAGCTACGAGCAGTACTTC. Translated, it gives CATSFVSYEQYF.

This clonotype rates as medium-sized. The chain couples TRBV24-1 to TRBJ1-1; no definite D call. Trimming left V 7 bases short and J 0 bases short, with 14 bases between. There are 15 residues in the CDR3. The germline V gene has CDR1 KGHDR and CDR2 SFDVKD. The CDR3 bases are TGTGCCACCAGAACGACACCGAAGATGAACACTGAAGCTTTCTTT. As protein: CATRTTPKMNTEAFF.

This clonotype has a handful of counts. The chain employs TRBV11-2 and TRBJ2-7; D is unclear. The CDR3 covers 11 residues. The germline V gene encodes CDR1 SGHAT and CDR2 FQNNGV. Deletions cut 0 bases from V and 3 bases from J, with 0 bases between. The CDR3, as DNA: TGTGCCAGCAGCTTAGACTACGAGCAGTACTTC. This translates into CASSLDYEQYF. Drawing the rest from reference TRBV11-2 and TRBJ2-7, the complete variable domain is EAGVAQSPRYKIIEKRQSVAFWCNPISGHATLYWYQQILGQGPKLLIQFQNNGVVDDSQLPKDRFSAERLKGVDSTLKIQPAKLEDSAVYLCASSLDYEQYFGPGTRLTVT.

The chain combines TRBV9 with TRBJ1-2, with TRBD1 identical over 7 bases. Germline loops: CDR1 SGDLS, CDR2 YYNGEE. The CDR3 totals 15 residues. Trimming cost V 0 bases and J 5 bases; bases outside gene matches: 7. The CDR3, as DNA: TGTGCCAGCAGCGTAGATAGGACAGGAAGTTATGGCTACACCTTC. Its translation is CASSVDRTGSYGYTF.